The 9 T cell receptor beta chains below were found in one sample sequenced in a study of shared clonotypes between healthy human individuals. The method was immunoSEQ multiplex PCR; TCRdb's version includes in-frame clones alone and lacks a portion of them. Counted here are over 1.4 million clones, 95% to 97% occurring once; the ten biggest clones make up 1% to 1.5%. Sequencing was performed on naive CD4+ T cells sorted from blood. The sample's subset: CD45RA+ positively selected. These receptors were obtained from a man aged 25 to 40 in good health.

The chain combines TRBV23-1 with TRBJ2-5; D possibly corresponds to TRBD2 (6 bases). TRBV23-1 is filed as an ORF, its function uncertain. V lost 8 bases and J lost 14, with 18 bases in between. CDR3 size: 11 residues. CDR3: CASPQFRELYF. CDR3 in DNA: TGCGCCAGCCCCCAATTCCGGGAGCTTTACTTC.

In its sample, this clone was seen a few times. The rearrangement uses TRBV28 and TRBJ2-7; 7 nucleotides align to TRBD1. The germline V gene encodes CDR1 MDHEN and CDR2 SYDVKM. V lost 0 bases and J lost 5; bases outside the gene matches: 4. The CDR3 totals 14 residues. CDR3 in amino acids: CASSLWTGFHEQYF. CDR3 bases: TGTGCCAGCAGTTTATGGACAGGGTTCCACGAGCAGTACTTC.

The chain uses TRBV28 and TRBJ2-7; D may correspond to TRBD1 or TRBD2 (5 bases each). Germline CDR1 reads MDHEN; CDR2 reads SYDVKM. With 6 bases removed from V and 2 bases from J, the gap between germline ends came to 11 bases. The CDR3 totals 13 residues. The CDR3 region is CASSGEGPYEQYF. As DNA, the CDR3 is TGTGCCAGCAGCGGAGAGGGGCCCTACGAGCAGTACTTC.

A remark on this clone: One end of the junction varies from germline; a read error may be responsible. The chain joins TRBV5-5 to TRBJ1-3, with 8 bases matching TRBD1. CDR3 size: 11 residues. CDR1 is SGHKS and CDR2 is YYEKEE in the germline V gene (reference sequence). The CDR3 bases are TGTGCCAGCAGCTTAGGACAGGGACATCATTTT. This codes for CASSLGQGHHF.

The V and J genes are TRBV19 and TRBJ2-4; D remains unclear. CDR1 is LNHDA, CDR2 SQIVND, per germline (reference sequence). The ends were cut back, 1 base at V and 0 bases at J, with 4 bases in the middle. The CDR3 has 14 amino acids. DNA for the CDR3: TGTGCCAGTAGTATAGTTGCAGCCAAAAACATTCAGTACTTC. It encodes CASSIVAAKNIQYF.

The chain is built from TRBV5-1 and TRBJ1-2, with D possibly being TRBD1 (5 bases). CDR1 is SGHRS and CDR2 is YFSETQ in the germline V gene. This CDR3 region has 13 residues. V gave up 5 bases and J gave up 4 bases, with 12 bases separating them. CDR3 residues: CASSSDGAYGYTF. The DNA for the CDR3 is TGCGCCAGCAGTTCAGACGGGGCCTATGGCTACACCTTC. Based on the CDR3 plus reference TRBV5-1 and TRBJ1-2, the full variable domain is KAGVTQTPRYLIKTRGQQVTLSCSPISGHRSVSWYQQTPGQGLQFLFEYFSETQRNKGNFPGRFSGRQFSNSRSEMNVSTLELGDSALYLCASSSDGAYGYTFGSGTRLTVV.

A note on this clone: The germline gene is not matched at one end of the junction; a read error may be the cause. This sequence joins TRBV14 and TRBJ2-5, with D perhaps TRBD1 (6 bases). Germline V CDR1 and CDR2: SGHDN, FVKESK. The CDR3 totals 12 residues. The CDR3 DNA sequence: TGTGCCAGCAGCCAAGCGAGGGGGAGAGAACACTTC. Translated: CASSQARGREHF.

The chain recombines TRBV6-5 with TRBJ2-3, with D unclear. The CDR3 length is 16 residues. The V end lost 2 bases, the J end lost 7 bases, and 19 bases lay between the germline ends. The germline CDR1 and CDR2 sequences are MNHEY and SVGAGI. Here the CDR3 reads CASSYASISPPYTQYF. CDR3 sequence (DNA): TGTGCCAGCAGTTACGCTAGTATTAGCCCCCCCTATACGCAGTATTTT.

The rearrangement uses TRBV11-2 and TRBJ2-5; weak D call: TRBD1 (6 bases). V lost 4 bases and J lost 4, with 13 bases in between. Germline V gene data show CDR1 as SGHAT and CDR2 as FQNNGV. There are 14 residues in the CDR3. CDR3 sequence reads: CASSSPGAGETQYF. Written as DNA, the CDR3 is TGTGCCAGCAGCTCCCCAGGGGCGGGAGAGACCCAGTACTTC.